This entry concerns a single T cell receptor (beta chain). This entry comes from a study of response to subunit inactivated influenza vaccine. CDR1 and CDR2 (germline): MNHNS, SASEGT. This CDR3 is built from 16 residues. V lost 6 bases to trimming and J lost 6 bases; unmatched junction nucleotides: 10. TCRdb analysed the RT-PCR reads with MiXCR anew, one entry per CDR3 protein. The sample has about 540,000 distinct CDR3 sequences; approximately 22% are singletons. In addition, the sample was reused for a study of T cells expressing NK-cell markers. This second study says: Synthesis of TCR beta cDNA relied on 5'RACE template switching carrying UMIs. The study sequenced eight donors, seven HCMV-seropositive and one seronegative.

The receptor comes from a man aged 50 to 60 who received an inactivated influenza vaccine. The sequencing used CD4+ T cells sorted from PBMCs, collected less than 13 days after vaccination. The chain is built from TRBV6-1 and TRBJ1-6, with 8 bases that match TRBD1. The CDR3 coding sequence is TGTGCCAGCAGGACGACCGGGACAGGCATTAATTCACCCCTCCACTTT. Protein sequence: CASRTTGTGINSPLHF.